These 5 T cell receptor beta chains came from one sample sequenced in a study of T-cell reconstitution after alpha-beta-depleted transplantation in children. The library targeted TCRbeta and was prepared with unique molecular identifiers. One entry per CDR3 protein, called by TCRdb with MiXCR from the PCR reads. This table has hundreds of thousands of distinct CDR3 sequences, about 9.9% appearing once. Sequenced material: peripheral blood, taken 180 days after TCRalphabeta/CD19-depleted stem cell transplant. Every receptor here comes from a male patient aged 2 to 10 who had a stem cell transplant for chronic granulomatous disease, so the T cells may come from the graft donor.

This clonotype has a count of ten or more. This chain uses TRBV6-5 with TRBJ2-3; D is perhaps TRBD1 or TRBD2 (5 bases each). Per germline, CDR1 MNHEY and CDR2 SVGAGI. Trimming left V 0 bases short and J 2 bases short, with 6 bases between. This CDR3 is 14 amino acids long. The CDR3 loop reads CASSYSGTTDTQYF. CDR3 coding DNA: TGTGCCAGCAGTTACTCGGGGACCACAGATACGCAGTATTTT.

This clonotype has just one count. This may stem from a read error, because a much larger clone lies one nucleotide away. The J gene is TRBJ2-1, the V gene TRBV20-1, with D perhaps being TRBD1 or TRBD2 (7 bases each). The V gene's germline CDR1 is DFQATT and CDR2 SNEGSKA (reference sequence). This CDR3 is built from 14 residues. The CDR3 region has the DNA TGCAGTGCTAGAGCCGACAGGGACTACAATGAGCATTTCTTC. The encoded protein is CSARADRDYNEHFF.

Comments on this clonotype: Compared with germline, one end of the junction differs, possibly owing to a read error. The V call is TRBV20-1, the J call TRBJ2-1; 7 bases are a match to TRBD2. The CDR3 length is 16 residues. CDR1 is DFQATT, CDR2 SNEGSKA, per germline (reference sequence). CDR3 residues: CSARVGGSSSYNEHFF. The CDR3 nucleotides are TGCAGTGCTAGAGTGGGGGGGTCAAGCTCCTACAATGAGCATTTCTTC.

On this clonotype: This may be a read error: a much more frequent sequence differs by one nucleotide. CDR3 sequence (DNA): TGTGCCAGCAGCCAGCCTTCGGACAGCCAAGAGACCCAGCACTTC. Translating gives CASSQPSDSQETQHF. J is TRBJ2-5 and V is TRBV4-2; possible D gene TRBD1, 6 bases. The CDR3 contains 15 residues. CDR1 is LGHNA, CDR2 YNFKEQ, per germline.

In this sample, this clonotype turned up many times. The chain combines TRBV11-2 with TRBJ2-2; TRBD1 is a possible D gene (8 bases). Germline V lookup: CDR1 SGHAT, CDR2 FQNNGV. V dropped 3 bases and J dropped 7 bases, with 24 bases sitting between them. This CDR3 contains 18 residues. In DNA form, the CDR3 reads TGTGCCAGCAGCTTCTATAAAGCGGGGACAGGCCAGCGCGGGGAGCTGTTTTTT. Encoded protein: CASSFYKAGTGQRGELFF.